This TCR beta chain was documented in a study of somatic mutations in cytotoxic T cells in rheumatoid arthritis (TCRdb year 2017). In terms of the full investigation: Patient peripheral blood (about 31 ml EDTA) was drawn right after diagnosis and before any treatment started. For some 68 rheumatoid arthritis patients and 20 healthy controls, TCRB deep sequencing was carried out. Patient and control groups had essentially identical median ages. In newly diagnosed rheumatoid arthritis without treatment, the study examined if expanded CD8+ T-cell clones harbor somatic mutations, relying on TCRB deep sequencing to characterize clonality. A FACSAria II or Sony SH800 was used to flow-sort some V beta antibody-stained T-cell populations at nearly 100% purity, and TCRB sequencing was also done on sorted V beta1+ cells. The paper as a whole reports these results and caveats: Rheumatoid arthritis patients and age-matched healthy controls did not significantly differ in CD8+ T-cell clonality. The slight underrepresentation of TRBV07 in patients was not corrected for multiple comparisons. In patients, CD8+ clonality rose with age (Spearman r ~ 0.5), which was not the case in healthy controls. Viral specificity could not be ruled out by absence from virus-specific databases, and the antigen targets of the expanded CD8+ clones remained unknown. In about an eighth of the roughly 65 patients the largest CD8+ clone exceeded 20% of CD8+ cells, and several identical CD8+ TCRB sequences were shared between blood and synovial fluid.

The CDR3 contains 15 residues, cysteine and phenylalanine counted. Only the CDR3 DNA stays, 45 bases, in frame from base 1. The germline V gene provides CDR1 LGHNT and CDR2 FRNRAP. V is shortened by 2 bases, J by 2 bases, and the region joining them spans 10 bases. CD4+ and CD8+ cells were isolated by positive magnetic bead selection on an AutoMACS, and purity was checked by flow cytometry. Initial screening for clonal expansions relied on flow cytometry with a TCR V beta antibody panel, after which sorted CD8+ fractions underwent TCRB deep sequencing for characterization. Ficoll-Paque PLUS density gradient separation was used to isolate peripheral blood mononuclear cells. Nucleospin Tissue or Tissue XS kits were used to extract DNA from CD4-enriched, CD8-enriched or PBMC samples, and a Qubit 2.0 fluorometer was used for quantification. Genomic DNA underwent TCRB CDR3 sequencing using the immunoSEQ assay. In the original analysis: Only a few patient CD8+ clones larger than 1% matched published virus-specific TCRB sequences when compared against them. Analyses were restricted to productive TCRB rearrangements. A clone was defined by a unique TCRB CDR3 sequence, and clonality was computed as a productive clonality index based on Shannon entropy. Repertoire overlap for a pair of samples was computed from each clone's template counts relative to total templates per sample. V-gene usage measured by flow cytometry correlated with TCRB sequencing V-gene usage, with a Spearman r of around 0.59. In its TCRdb copy, this immuneACCESS table keeps in-frame sequences only and misses some clones. Where compared with another copy, unresolved V genes explain less than half of these, and the others have no known cause. That table is the source of V, J and clone size, and D and trimming were worked out from the DNA. This sample holds about 3,000 clones; about nine tenths were observed only once. The ten largest make up 33% of the sample.

Details on this clone: The antigen it recognizes is unknown. Base qualities are not at hand, and no much larger clone is one base apart.

The rearrangement combines TRBV12-5 with TRBJ1-3, and perhaps TRBD1 as D gene, on 5 matching bases. This TCR derives from a woman aged 55-70 years with rheumatoid arthritis. The specimen sequenced was CD8+ T cells sorted from blood. The DNA sequence reads TGTGCTAGTGGTTTGAGGTCAGGGACTGGAAACACCATATATTTT. Its protein product is CASGLRSGTGNTIYF.